The present T cell receptor (beta chain) was sequenced within a study of blood T cells in healthy people across ages. Study results and caveats: TCR beta diversity correlated strongly with naive T cell percentage. Long-lived donors carried more naive CD4+ cells and greater diversity than aged donors. Older age went with lower TCR beta diversity per million T cells, in a roughly linear way.

To note about this clonotype: What it binds is not known.

A sample-barcoded 5' primer and a J-beta primer mix were used in a second PCR of about 7 to 12 cycles. All samples yielded 3 million or more CDR3-containing paired-end reads. TCRdb re-derived calls from the 5' RACE reads in MiXCR, one entry per CDR3 protein. The sample shows roughly 2 million distinct CDR3 sequences, around 50% of them seen only once. The V end was cut by 0 bases, the J end by 4 bases, with 15 bases between. Per the germline V gene, CDR1 is MNHEY and CDR2 is SVGAGI. CDR3 length: 16 amino acids. The sequence came from a middle-aged woman in good health. The V and J genes are TRBV6-5 and TRBJ1-2; D unclear. The sequenced material came from blood. Written as DNA, the CDR3 is TGTGCCAGCAGTTACTCGATTAATCAGAGAAGCTATGGCTACACCTTC. This translates into CASSYSINQRSYGYTF.